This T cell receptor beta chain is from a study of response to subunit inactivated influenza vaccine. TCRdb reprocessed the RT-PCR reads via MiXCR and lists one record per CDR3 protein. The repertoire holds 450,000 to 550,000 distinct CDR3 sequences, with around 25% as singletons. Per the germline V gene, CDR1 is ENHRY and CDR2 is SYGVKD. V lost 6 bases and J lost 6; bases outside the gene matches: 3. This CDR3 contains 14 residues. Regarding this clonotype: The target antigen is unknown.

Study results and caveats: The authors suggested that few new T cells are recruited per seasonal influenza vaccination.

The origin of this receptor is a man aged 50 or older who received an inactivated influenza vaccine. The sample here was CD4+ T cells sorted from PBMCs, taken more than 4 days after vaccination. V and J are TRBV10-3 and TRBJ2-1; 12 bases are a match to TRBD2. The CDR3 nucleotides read TGTGCCATCAGCGGACTAGCGGGGTTCAATGAGCAGTTCTTC. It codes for CAISGLAGFNEQFF.